The present T cell receptor (beta chain) was sequenced within a study of blood T cell repertoires in COVID-19 (dated by TCRdb to about 2020). Turning to the overall study: The collaborator samples originated in the United States, Italy and Spain and spanned the acute and convalescent phases of COVID-19. The sample metadata nearly always contained a de-identified subject ID, COVID-19 status, age in years and sex. Deeply sampled blood TCRbeta repertoires from subjects exposed to, actively infected with, or recovered from COVID-19 were included in the dataset. The repertoires were released in a freely available public database intended as a resource for research on the immune response to SARS-CoV-2. Samples came from the ongoing ImmuneRACE study (first 160 participants) plus 1,254 subjects from 6 global collaborators. HLA class I and class II types, where available, came from metadata supplied by the sample provider rather than from assay-based typing. The material from the prospective study consisted of cDNA or gDNA derived from T cells, B-cell-depleted T cells, or PBMCs. Paper-wide results and their limitations: Clinical and demographic metadata were provided uncurated, with the amount varying by source and participant.

A word on this clone: The antigen it binds to is not known. One base away there is no much larger clone; base qualities are not given.

Taken from cysteine to phenylalanine, the CDR3 has 17 residues. The only DNA kept is the CDR3, 51 bases in frame from the first base. The germline V gene encodes CDR1 MNHEY and CDR2 SMNVEV (reference sequence). Trimming accounts for 5 bases at V and 4 bases at J, while the number of junction bases matched to no gene is 16. Enrolling through a virtual design, the prospective study's participants ranged in age from roughly 18 to 90 years and lived across about two dozen United States geographic areas. To assign participants to cohorts, the prospective study relied on clinical history that participants themselves reported in a screening survey and a study questionnaire. Recovered participants in ImmuneRACE Cohort 3 were defined as having two consecutive negative NP/OP PCR tests, clearance from a healthcare professional, or resolution of symptoms. Mobile phlebotomists in the prospective study collected whole blood, serum and a nasopharyngeal or oropharyngeal swab from every participant. Participants in the prospective study had the option to provide additional blood draws and questionnaires over a roughly 2-month period. Before DNA extraction, blood samples from the prospective study were shipped at room temperature or frozen.

The immunoSEQ Assay, a bias-controlled multiplex PCR, was used to amplify TCRbeta CDR3 regions from genomic DNA. The original pipeline was this. Within the assay, amplification of reference gene primers was used to estimate how many nucleated cells each sample contained. To quantify the absolute abundance of each unique TCRbeta CDR3 rearrangement, sequence reads were collapsed and filtered. For each sample, productive Simpson clonality was calculated as the square root of Simpson's diversity index across productive rearrangements. The clones in this table, taken by TCRdb from immuneACCESS, are in-frame only. Not every clone is retained; where verified, under half of the shortfall comes from an unresolved V gene, and the cause of the rest is unknown. V and J calls and clone size are those listed in that table; D and trimming were worked out from the DNA. The sample yields approximately 470,000 clones; 87% were counted once. Jointly, the top ten make up around 0.7% of the sample.

Sequencing was carried out using PBMCs or T cells enriched from blood (not recorded which). Rearrangement joined TRBV27 to TRBJ1-1; 7 junctional bases match TRBD1. The clonotype originates from a woman between 18 and 29 years old who had recovered from COVID-19. CDR3 loop: CASSTIEGARVSTEAFF. Read as DNA, the sequence is TGTGCCAGCAGTACGATAGAGGGGGCGCGGGTGAGCACTGAAGCTTTCTTT.